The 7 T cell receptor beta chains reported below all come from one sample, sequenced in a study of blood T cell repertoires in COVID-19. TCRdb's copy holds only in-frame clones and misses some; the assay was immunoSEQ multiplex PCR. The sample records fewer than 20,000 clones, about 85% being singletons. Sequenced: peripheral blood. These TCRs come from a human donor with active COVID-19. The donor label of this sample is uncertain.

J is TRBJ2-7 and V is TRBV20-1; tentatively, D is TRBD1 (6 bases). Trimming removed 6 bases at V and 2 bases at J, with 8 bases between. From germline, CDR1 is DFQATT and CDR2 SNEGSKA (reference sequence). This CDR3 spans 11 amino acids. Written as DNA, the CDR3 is TGCAGTGCCGGGACAACCTACGAGCAGTACTTC. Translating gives CSAGTTYEQYF.

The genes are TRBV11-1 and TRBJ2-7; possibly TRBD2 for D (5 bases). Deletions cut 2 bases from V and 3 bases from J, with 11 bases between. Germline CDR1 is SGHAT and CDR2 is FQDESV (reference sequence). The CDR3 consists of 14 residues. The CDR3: CASSLRGNYYEQYF. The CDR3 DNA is TGTGCCAGCAGCTTACGGGGAAACTACTACGAGCAGTACTTC.

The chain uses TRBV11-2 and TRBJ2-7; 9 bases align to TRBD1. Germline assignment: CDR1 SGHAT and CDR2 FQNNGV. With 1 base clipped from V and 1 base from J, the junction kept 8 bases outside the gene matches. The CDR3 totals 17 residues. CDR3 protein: CASSLGPLTGGSYEQYF. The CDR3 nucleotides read TGTGCCAGCAGCTTAGGCCCTCTGACAGGGGGTTCCTACGAGCAGTACTTC. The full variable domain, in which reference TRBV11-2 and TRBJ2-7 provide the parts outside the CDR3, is EAGVAQSPRYKIIEKRQSVAFWCNPISGHATLYWYQQILGQGPKLLIQFQNNGVVDDSQLPKDRFSAERLKGVDSTLKIQPAKLEDSAVYLCASSLGPLTGGSYEQYFGPGTRLTVT.

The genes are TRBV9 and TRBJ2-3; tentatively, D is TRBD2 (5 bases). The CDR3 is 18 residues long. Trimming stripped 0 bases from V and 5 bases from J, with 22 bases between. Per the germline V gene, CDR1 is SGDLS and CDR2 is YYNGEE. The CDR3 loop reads CASSVGILQSVRGDTQYF. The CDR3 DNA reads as TGTGCCAGCAGCGTAGGAATTTTACAGTCTGTTCGGGGAGATACGCAGTATTTT.

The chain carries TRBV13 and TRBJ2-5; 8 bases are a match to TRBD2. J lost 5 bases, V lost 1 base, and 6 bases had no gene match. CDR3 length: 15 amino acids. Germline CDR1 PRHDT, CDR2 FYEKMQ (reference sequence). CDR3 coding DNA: TGTGCCAGCAGCTTAGTTTCGGGAGGGGAGGAGACCCAGTACTTC. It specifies CASSLVSGGEETQYF.

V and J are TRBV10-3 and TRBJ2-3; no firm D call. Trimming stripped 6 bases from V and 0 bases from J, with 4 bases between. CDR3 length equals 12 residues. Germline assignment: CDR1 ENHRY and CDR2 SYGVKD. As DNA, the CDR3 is TGTGCCATCAGCGGTAGCACAGATACGCAGTATTTT. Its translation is CAISGSTDTQYF.

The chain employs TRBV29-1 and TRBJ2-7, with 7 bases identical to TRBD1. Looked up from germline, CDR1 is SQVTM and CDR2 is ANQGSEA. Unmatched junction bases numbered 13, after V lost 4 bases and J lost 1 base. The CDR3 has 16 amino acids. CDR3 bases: TGCAGCGTTGCACAGGGGCCTCATTACGCTTCCTACGAGCAGTACTTC. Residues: CSVAQGPHYASYEQYF.